These T cell receptor beta chains were read from a single sample in a study of blood T cell repertoires in COVID-19. Sequencing was performed with immunoSEQ multiplex PCR; in TCRdb, only in-frame clones are kept and a portion is missing. The profile shows about 670,000 clones, about nine tenths of them singletons. The source material was peripheral blood. These receptor sequences come from a young woman with acute or convalescent COVID-19. The conserved cysteine and the conserved F or W are not part of the CDR3 here. Clone sizes are given selectively: once, few, many, or a class where the clone is expanded.

J,size,V,CDR3
TRBJ2-1,-,TRBV3-1/TRBV3-2,ASSKEGGRYNEQF
TRBJ2-6,once,TRBV29-1,SVGTTGANVLT
TRBJ1-1,-,TRBV24-1,ATSAKTGLNTEAF
TRBJ1-1,-,TRBV5-4,ASKKTGVTEAF
TRBJ1-1,-,TRBV19,ASSIDYRGRGTEAF
TRBJ2-5,-,TRBV5-1,ASSEAMETQY
TRBJ1-2,-,TRBV18,ASSPPETYGYT
TRBJ1-2,once,TRBV5-4,ASSLAFEKGARHGYT
TRBJ2-4,-,TRBV5-1,ASSRDRSLGDIQY
TRBJ1-6,-,TRBV12-5,ASGLTLDRGPGSYNSPLH
TRBJ1-1,-,TRBV20-1,SASRPARGTEAF
TRBJ1-2,-,TRBV15,ATSRAVGGSYGYT
TRBJ2-3,once,TRBV6-6,ASSYSDSNKY
TRBJ2-7,-,TRBV6-6,ASITRDRPYEQY
TRBJ2-3,-,TRBV5-1,ASSFLPFNGQGAADTQY
TRBJ1-1,-,TRBV9,ASTQGALNTEAF
TRBJ2-1,-,TRBV11-2,ASSLGSTSWSYNEQF
TRBJ2-1,-,TRBV30,AWSTSVTRYEQF
TRBJ2-5,-,TRBV28,ASSLFLPRVDQETQY
TRBJ2-7,-,TRBV6-6,ASSPPSPLAGGPEQY
TRBJ1-1,-,TRBV4-1,ASSQGRQGSTEAF
TRBJ2-1,once,TRBV5-6,ASSLEAGPSYNEQF
TRBJ2-2,few,TRBV7-8,ASSNTGTTNTGELF
TRBJ2-1,-,TRBV9,ASSVDGLAGGRGF
TRBJ2-3,-,TRBV20-1,SATQTDTQY
TRBJ2-5,-,TRBV24-1,ATADRGAEETQY
TRBJ1-4,-,TRBV10-3,AISRDQNEKLF
TRBJ1-6,few,TRBV5-8,ASSLRQGPYNSPLH
TRBJ1-2,-,TRBV13,ASSLGRFNYGYT
TRBJ2-5,once,TRBV2,ASSPGRGQETQY
TRBJ2-1,-,TRBV5-1,ASSLSGFYNEQF
TRBJ1-1,-,TRBV15,ATSRVPYRGLTNTEAF